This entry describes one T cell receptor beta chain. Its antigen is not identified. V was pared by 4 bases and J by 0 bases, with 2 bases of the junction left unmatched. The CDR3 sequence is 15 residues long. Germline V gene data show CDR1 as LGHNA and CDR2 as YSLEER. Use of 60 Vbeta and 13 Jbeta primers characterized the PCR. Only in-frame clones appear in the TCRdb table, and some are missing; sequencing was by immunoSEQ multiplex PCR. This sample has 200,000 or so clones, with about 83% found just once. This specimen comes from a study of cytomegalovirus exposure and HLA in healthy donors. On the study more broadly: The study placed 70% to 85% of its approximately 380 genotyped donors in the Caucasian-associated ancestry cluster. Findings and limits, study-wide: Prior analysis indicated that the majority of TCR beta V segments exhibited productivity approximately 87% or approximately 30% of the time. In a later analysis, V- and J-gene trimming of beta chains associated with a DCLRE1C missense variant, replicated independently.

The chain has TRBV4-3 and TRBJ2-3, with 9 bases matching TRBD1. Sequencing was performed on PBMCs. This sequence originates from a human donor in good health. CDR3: CASSRDRASTDTQYF. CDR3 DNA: TGCGCCAGCAGCCGGGACAGGGCCAGCACAGATACGCAGTATTTT.